This T cell receptor (beta chain) was sequenced in a study of metastatic and nonmetastatic thyroid tumors. This clone was recorded at least ten times. TCRdb reprocessed the PCR reads via MiXCR. Of some 15,000 clones in the sample, about 13% are singletons; the top ten hold approximately 30%. All patients were untreated before thyroid surgery. From germline, CDR1 is LGHNA and CDR2 YSLEER. This CDR3 spans 18 amino acids. Trimming left V 0 bases short and J 0 bases short, with 15 bases between. The gene calls are TRBV4-3 and TRBJ2-1; D call uncertain. This TCR was sampled from a female donor with papillary thyroid cancer or a benign thyroid nodule (not recorded which). Some clones in this sample may be carry-over from other donors' samples. The sample was blood. The CDR3: CASSQELSSVSSYNEQFF. For the CDR3, the DNA is TGCGCCAGCAGCCAAGAACTCTCGAGCGTTAGCTCCTACAATGAGCAGTTCTTC.